This is a list of T cell receptor beta chains from one sample in a study of blood T cell repertoires in COVID-19. Clones were sequenced by immunoSEQ multiplex PCR, and TCRdb holds only the in-frame ones, with some missing. The sample contains approximately 100,000 clones, roughly nine tenths of which appear only once. Material for sequencing was peripheral blood. The receptors stem from a human donor in a cohort sampled during active COVID-19. CDR3s include the opening cysteine and the closing phenylalanine or tryptophan. The order of the fields is J gene, clone size, D gene, V gene, CDR3 protein, CDR3 DNA. A D gene is named only where the DNA matches it firmly. Only part of the rows carry a size: once, few, many, or a class if the clone is expanded.

J gene: TRBJ1-2; clone size: NA; D gene: TRBD1; V gene: TRBV3-1/TRBV3-2; CDR3 protein: CASSQVEGARYGYTF; CDR3 DNA: TGTGCCAGCAGCCAAGTGGAGGGGGCCAGGTATGGCTACACCTTC
J gene: TRBJ2-7; clone size: few; D gene: TRBD1; V gene: TRBV14; CDR3 protein: CASSQQGGRGIHEQYF; CDR3 DNA: TGTGCCAGCAGCCAACAAGGGGGCAGGGGAATCCACGAGCAGTACTTC
J gene: TRBJ1-2; clone size: NA; D gene: NA; V gene: TRBV5-1; CDR3 protein: CASSFLDSNYGYTF; CDR3 DNA: TGCGCCAGCAGCTTTTTGGACAGTAACTATGGCTACACCTTC
J gene: TRBJ2-1; clone size: NA; D gene: TRBD2; V gene: TRBV9; CDR3 protein: CASSVGLAGVGSYNEQFF; CDR3 DNA: TGTGCCAGCAGCGTAGGTCTAGCGGGAGTAGGTTCCTACAATGAGCAGTTCTTC
J gene: TRBJ1-2; clone size: NA; D gene: NA; V gene: TRBV7-2; CDR3 protein: CASSLRGSYGYTF; CDR3 DNA: TGTGCCAGCAGCTTAAGGGGGTCGTATGGCTACACCTTC
J gene: TRBJ2-1; clone size: NA; D gene: TRBD2; V gene: TRBV5-1; CDR3 protein: CASMAGGNYNEQFF; CDR3 DNA: TGCGCCAGCATGGCGGGGGGTAATTACAATGAGCAGTTCTTC
J gene: TRBJ2-7; clone size: once; D gene: TRBD1; V gene: TRBV5-1; CDR3 protein: CASSQGQDQTYEQYF; CDR3 DNA: TGCGCCAGCAGCCAGGGACAGGACCAAACTTACGAGCAGTACTTC
J gene: TRBJ2-1; clone size: NA; D gene: NA; V gene: TRBV15; CDR3 protein: CATSRGSGTYARGEQFF; CDR3 DNA: TGTGCCACCAGCAGAGGATCCGGGACTTATGCCCGGGGTGAGCAGTTCTTC
J gene: TRBJ1-4; clone size: NA; D gene: TRBD1; V gene: TRBV6-1; CDR3 protein: CASSEPGQGSEKLFF; CDR3 DNA: TGTGCCAGCAGTGAACCGGGACAGGGTTCTGAAAAACTGTTTTTT
J gene: TRBJ2-2; clone size: NA; D gene: NA; V gene: TRBV9; CDR3 protein: CASSSSAANTGELFF; CDR3 DNA: TGTGCCAGCAGCTCTAGCGCAGCGAACACCGGGGAGCTGTTTTTT
J gene: TRBJ1-2; clone size: NA; D gene: TRBD1; V gene: TRBV4-1; CDR3 protein: CASSQETGALHRYGYTF; CDR3 DNA: TGCGCCAGCAGCCAAGAGACAGGGGCCCTCCACCGATATGGCTACACCTTC
J gene: TRBJ1-3; clone size: NA; D gene: NA; V gene: TRBV14; CDR3 protein: CASSQYRTSGNTIYF; CDR3 DNA: TGTGCCAGCAGCCAGTACAGGACCTCTGGAAACACCATATATTTT
J gene: TRBJ1-5; clone size: NA; D gene: TRBD1; V gene: TRBV7-2; CDR3 protein: CASSRGQGTNQPQHF; CDR3 DNA: TGTGCCAGCAGCCGGGGACAGGGGACGAATCAGCCCCAGCATTTT
J gene: TRBJ1-3; clone size: NA; D gene: NA; V gene: TRBV7-2; CDR3 protein: CASSPGLSGNTIYF; CDR3 DNA: TGTGCCAGCAGCCCCGGACTCTCTGGAAACACCATATATTTT
J gene: TRBJ2-7; clone size: NA; D gene: TRBD1; V gene: TRBV2; CDR3 protein: CASRFPGQGAYEQYF; CDR3 DNA: TGTGCCAGCAGATTTCCGGGACAGGGGGCCTACGAGCAGTACTTC
J gene: TRBJ2-3; clone size: NA; D gene: TRBD2; V gene: TRBV18; CDR3 protein: CASSPTGLADRTDTQYF; CDR3 DNA: TGTGCCAGCTCACCCACCGGACTAGCGGACCGCACAGATACGCAGTATTTT
J gene: TRBJ1-6; clone size: NA; D gene: NA; V gene: TRBV5-8; CDR3 protein: CASSPPGQGNNSPLHF; CDR3 DNA: TGTGCCAGCAGCCCCCCAGGGCAGGGTAACAATTCACCCCTCCACTTT
J gene: TRBJ2-2; clone size: few; D gene: NA; V gene: TRBV6-5; CDR3 protein: CASSYSRRGTGELFF; CDR3 DNA: TGTGCCAGCAGTTATTCCCGCAGGGGCACCGGGGAGCTGTTTTTT
J gene: TRBJ1-4; clone size: NA; D gene: TRBD1; V gene: TRBV7-2; CDR3 protein: CASRPGQTNEKLFF; CDR3 DNA: TGTGCCAGCAGACCGGGACAGACTAATGAAAAACTGTTTTTT
J gene: TRBJ2-7; clone size: NA; D gene: TRBD2; V gene: TRBV29-1; CDR3 protein: CSVVAGGLKEQYF; CDR3 DNA: TGCAGCGTTGTCGCGGGAGGTCTAAAAGAGCAGTACTTC
J gene: TRBJ1-5; clone size: NA; D gene: NA; V gene: TRBV12-3/TRBV12-4; CDR3 protein: CASTGNNQPQHF; CDR3 DNA: TGTGCCAGCACCGGGAACAATCAGCCCCAGCATTTT
J gene: TRBJ2-5; clone size: NA; D gene: TRBD2; V gene: TRBV7-9; CDR3 protein: CASSRTGTTEETQYF; CDR3 DNA: TGTGCCAGCTCGCGAACGGGGACTACAGAAGAGACCCAGTACTTC
J gene: TRBJ1-1; clone size: NA; D gene: NA; V gene: TRBV5-5; CDR3 protein: CASSLNSGSYPEAFF; CDR3 DNA: TGTGCCAGCAGCTTGAATTCAGGGTCTTACCCTGAAGCTTTCTTT
J gene: TRBJ1-2; clone size: NA; D gene: NA; V gene: TRBV7-3; CDR3 protein: CASSLSPGNYGYTF; CDR3 DNA: TGTGCCAGCAGCTTAAGCCCGGGGAACTATGGCTACACCTTC
J gene: TRBJ1-5; clone size: NA; D gene: NA; V gene: TRBV2; CDR3 protein: CASHNSNQPQHF; CDR3 DNA: TGTGCCAGTCACAATAGCAATCAGCCCCAGCATTTT
J gene: TRBJ1-4; clone size: NA; D gene: TRBD1; V gene: TRBV5-6; CDR3 protein: CASSLKGAGEKLFF; CDR3 DNA: TGTGCCAGCAGCTTGAAGGGGGCGGGTGAAAAACTGTTTTTT
J gene: TRBJ2-7; clone size: NA; D gene: NA; V gene: TRBV7-3; CDR3 protein: CASSLGDSREQYF; CDR3 DNA: TGTGCCAGCAGCTTAGGGGACTCCAGGGAGCAGTACTTC
J gene: TRBJ1-2; clone size: once; D gene: NA; V gene: TRBV4-1; CDR3 protein: CASSQVVTNYGYTF; CDR3 DNA: TGCGCCAGCAGCCAAGTCGTGACAAACTATGGCTACACCTTC
J gene: TRBJ1-2; clone size: NA; D gene: NA; V gene: TRBV20-1; CDR3 protein: CSASDGTRFYGYTF; CDR3 DNA: TGCAGTGCTAGTGATGGCACCAGATTCTATGGCTACACCTTC
J gene: TRBJ2-3; clone size: NA; D gene: TRBD1; V gene: TRBV7-8; CDR3 protein: CASSSSPGQGADTQYF; CDR3 DNA: TGTGCCAGCAGCTCGTCCCCGGGACAGGGAGCAGATACGCAGTATTTT
J gene: TRBJ2-2; clone size: NA; D gene: TRBD1; V gene: TRBV11-3; CDR3 protein: CASSGTGPSGELFF; CDR3 DNA: TGTGCCAGCAGCGGGACAGGGCCCTCAGGGGAGCTGTTTTTT
J gene: TRBJ1-1; clone size: once; D gene: TRBD1; V gene: TRBV12-3/TRBV12-4; CDR3 protein: CASSLGQGRDAFF; CDR3 DNA: TGTGCCAGCAGTTTAGGACAGGGAAGGGATGCTTTCTTT
J gene: TRBJ2-7; clone size: NA; D gene: NA; V gene: TRBV7-2; CDR3 protein: CASSERIPYEQYF; CDR3 DNA: TGTGCCAGCAGCGAGAGGATACCCTACGAGCAGTACTTC
J gene: TRBJ2-5; clone size: once; D gene: TRBD2; V gene: TRBV7-9; CDR3 protein: CASSPELAAQETQYF; CDR3 DNA: TGTGCCAGCAGCCCGGAGCTAGCGGCGCAAGAGACCCAGTACTTC
J gene: TRBJ2-1; clone size: NA; D gene: TRBD1; V gene: TRBV4-2; CDR3 protein: CASSQGQLPPSYEQFF; CDR3 DNA: TGTGCCAGCAGCCAGGGACAGCTCCCCCCAAGCTATGAGCAGTTCTTC
J gene: TRBJ2-7; clone size: NA; D gene: NA; V gene: TRBV27; CDR3 protein: CASSDQGLSGEQYF; CDR3 DNA: TGTGCCAGCAGTGACCAGGGACTTTCAGGGGAGCAGTACTTC
J gene: TRBJ2-2; clone size: once; D gene: TRBD2; V gene: TRBV6-2/TRBV6-3; CDR3 protein: CASSYSSATSGRNTGELFF; CDR3 DNA: TGTGCCAGCAGTTACTCGAGTGCGACTAGCGGGAGGAACACCGGGGAGCTGTTTTTT
J gene: TRBJ2-2; clone size: once; D gene: NA; V gene: TRBV7-9; CDR3 protein: CASSLLSNGELFF; CDR3 DNA: TGTGCCAGCAGCTTGCTATCCAACGGGGAGCTGTTTTTT
J gene: TRBJ2-1; clone size: NA; D gene: NA; V gene: TRBV5-4; CDR3 protein: CASSLFSNEQFF; CDR3 DNA: TGTGCCAGCAGCTTGTTTTCTAATGAGCAGTTCTTC
J gene: TRBJ2-3; clone size: NA; D gene: NA; V gene: TRBV3-1/TRBV3-2; CDR3 protein: CASSQGRGGGGRGNTQYF; CDR3 DNA: TGTGCCAGCAGCCAAGGCCGGGGAGGGGGAGGGCGAGGGAATACGCAGTATTTT
J gene: TRBJ2-3; clone size: NA; D gene: TRBD2; V gene: TRBV4-3; CDR3 protein: CASSQASPERGATDTQYF; CDR3 DNA: TGCGCCAGCAGCCAAGCCTCCCCCGAGCGGGGGGCCACAGATACGCAGTATTTT
J gene: TRBJ2-3; clone size: NA; D gene: TRBD2; V gene: TRBV7-9; CDR3 protein: CTSSFTSALTDTQYF; CDR3 DNA: TGTACCAGCAGCTTTACTAGCGCGCTCACAGATACGCAGTATTTT
J gene: TRBJ2-7; clone size: NA; D gene: TRBD2; V gene: TRBV6-2/TRBV6-3; CDR3 protein: CASSYSRGVSYEQYF; CDR3 DNA: TGTGCCAGCAGTTACTCCCGGGGGGTCTCCTACGAGCAGTACTTC
J gene: TRBJ1-1; clone size: NA; D gene: NA; V gene: TRBV30; CDR3 protein: CAWSARRGRDTEAFF; CDR3 DNA: TGTGCCTGGAGTGCCCGGAGGGGCAGGGACACTGAAGCTTTCTTT
J gene: TRBJ1-5; clone size: NA; D gene: TRBD1; V gene: TRBV27; CDR3 protein: CASSLGGQGEQPQHF; CDR3 DNA: TGTGCCAGCAGTTTGGGGGGACAGGGAGAACAGCCCCAGCATTTT
J gene: TRBJ2-1; clone size: NA; D gene: TRBD1; V gene: TRBV9; CDR3 protein: CASSAGTGSYNEQFF; CDR3 DNA: TGTGCCAGCAGCGCTGGGACAGGGTCCTACAATGAGCAGTTCTTC
J gene: TRBJ2-7; clone size: NA; D gene: TRBD1; V gene: TRBV18; CDR3 protein: CASSPGQGGVEQYF; CDR3 DNA: TGTGCCAGCTCCCCGGGACAGGGTGGAGTAGAGCAGTACTTC
J gene: TRBJ1-5; clone size: NA; D gene: TRBD1; V gene: TRBV19; CDR3 protein: CASTFRRDRGSGGPQHF; CDR3 DNA: TGTGCCAGCACCTTTCGCCGGGACAGGGGTTCGGGGGGCCCCCAGCATTTT
J gene: TRBJ1-1; clone size: NA; D gene: TRBD1; V gene: TRBV19; CDR3 protein: CASSLGTGTEAFF; CDR3 DNA: TGTGCCAGTAGTCTCGGGACAGGGACTGAAGCTTTCTTT
J gene: TRBJ1-1; clone size: NA; D gene: NA; V gene: TRBV5-1; CDR3 protein: CASSFGGAILFKTNTEAFF; CDR3 DNA: TGCGCCAGCAGCTTTGGAGGGGCCATACTATTTAAAACGAACACTGAAGCTTTCTTT
J gene: TRBJ1-2; clone size: NA; D gene: NA; V gene: TRBV29-1; CDR3 protein: CSVDLDRRNYGYTF; CDR3 DNA: TGCAGCGTTGATTTGGACAGAAGAAACTATGGCTACACCTTC